The 25 T cell receptor beta chains in this list originate from one sample, sequenced in a study of technical replicates of blood from several donors. Generated by immunoSEQ multiplex PCR, the TCRdb table keeps only in-frame clones and is missing some. Altogether fewer than 90,000 clones are present, 85% to 95% being singletons, with the ten largest covering around 0.25%. The sample consisted of T cells isolated from PBMCs. The receptors here all came from a human donor in good health.

This chain links TRBV5-1 with TRBJ2-1, with 14 positions matching TRBD2. This CDR3 is built from 15 residues. V gave up 4 bases and J gave up 7 bases; unmatched junction bases: 4. CDR1 SGHRS and CDR2 YFSETQ come from the germline V gene. The chain's CDR3 is CASSPGLAGDNEQFF. Here the CDR3 DNA reads TGCGCCAGCAGCCCGGGACTAGCGGGAGATAATGAGCAGTTCTTC.

V and J are TRBV11-2 and TRBJ1-4; D perhaps matches TRBD1 (6 bases). The CDR3 length is 14 residues. Trimming left V 6 bases short and J 2 bases short, with 10 bases between. In germline, CDR1 is SGHAT, CDR2 FQNNGV. DNA for the CDR3: TGTGCCAGCAGTACCGACAGGACTAATGAAAAACTGTTTTTT. This codes for CASSTDRTNEKLFF. Complete variable domain (other parts from reference TRBV11-2 and TRBJ1-4): EAGVAQSPRYKIIEKRQSVAFWCNPISGHATLYWYQQILGQGPKLLIQFQNNGVVDDSQLPKDRFSAERLKGVDSTLKIQPAKLEDSAVYLCASSTDRTNEKLFFGSGTQLSVL.

V and J are TRBV7-2 and TRBJ2-7; 13 bases agree with TRBD2. Per the germline V gene, CDR1 is SGHTA and CDR2 is FQGNSA. The CDR3 runs 18 residues. Trimming at V came to 5 bases and at J to 6 bases, leaving 16 bases not matched to a gene. CDR3 sequence reads: CASSAPGLAGAGSGEQYF. In DNA form, the CDR3 reads TGTGCCAGCAGCGCTCCCGGACTAGCGGGAGCTGGGAGTGGCGAGCAGTACTTC.

This rearrangement joins TRBV5-1 to TRBJ2-3; maybe TRBD1 (5 bases). The germline V gene encodes CDR1 SGHRS and CDR2 YFSETQ. Trimming took off 4 bases at V and 2 bases at J, with 11 bases between the two ends. The CDR3 length is 14 residues. The CDR3 protein is CASSTGRATDTQYF. The CDR3 coding sequence is TGCGCCAGCAGCACAGGCCGGGCCACAGATACGCAGTATTTT. The full variable domain, its missing parts supplied by reference TRBV5-1 and TRBJ2-3, is KAGVTQTPRYLIKTRGQQVTLSCSPISGHRSVSWYQQTPGQGLQFLFEYFSETQRNKGNFPGRFSGRQFSNSRSEMNVSTLELGDSALYLCASSTGRATDTQYFGPGTRLTVL.

The chain carries TRBV6-5 and TRBJ1-1; the D gene is possibly TRBD1 (5 bases). Trimming stripped 2 bases from V and 1 base from J, with 14 bases between. Looked up from germline, CDR1 is MNHEY and CDR2 is SVGAGI. The CDR3 length is 16 residues. The CDR3 DNA is TGTGCCAGCAGTTACCAAAAGGGACTGACGAACACTGAAGCTTTCTTT. Protein sequence: CASSYQKGLTNTEAFF.

V gene TRBV19 combines with J gene TRBJ2-1, with 9 positions matching TRBD2. CDR1 is LNHDA, CDR2 SQIVND, per germline (reference sequence). V shed 3 bases, J shed 0 bases, and the junction held 3 bases outside the gene matches. This CDR3 is built from 16 residues. CDR3 sequence (DNA): TGTGCCAGTAGTATCCCTAGCGGGACCTCCTACAATGAGCAGTTCTTC. Translating gives CASSIPSGTSYNEQFF.

The CDR3 region has the DNA TGTGCCATCAGTGGCCCGACAGGGGCCCTCTATGGCTACACCTTC. Translation gives CAISGPTGALYGYTF. This chain links TRBV10-3 with TRBJ1-2, with TRBD1 matching over 8 bases. The CDR3 sequence is 15 residues long. The trim removed 4 bases at V and 4 bases at J, leaving 8 bases unmatched. Germline V CDR1 and CDR2: ENHRY, SYGVKD.

The V and J genes are TRBV5-1 and TRBJ2-7, with TRBD2 identical over 11 bases. The junction had 2 bases not matched to a gene; V was cut back by 1 base and J by 2 bases. The CDR3 is 15 residues long. Per the germline V gene, CDR1 is SGHRS and CDR2 is YFSETQ. CDR3 DNA sequence: TGCGCCAGCAGCTTGAAACTAGCGGGGGCCTACGAGCAGTACTTC. Translating it yields CASSLKLAGAYEQYF.

The chain recombines TRBV19 with TRBJ1-1, with unresolved D. The CDR3 is 19 residues long. V was clipped by 2 bases and J by 2 bases, with 24 bases between them. The germline CDR1 and CDR2 sequences are LNHDA and SQIVND (reference sequence). The CDR3 nucleotides are TGTGCCAGTAGTATATATGTTCCGGGAGGGTGGGAGGTCAACACTGAAGCTTTCTTT. The encoded protein is CASSIYVPGGWEVNTEAFF. The whole variable domain, remainder taken from reference TRBV19 and TRBJ1-1, is DGGITQSPKYLFRKEGQNVTLSCEQNLNHDAMYWYRQDPGQGLRLIYYSQIVNDFQKGDIAEGYSVSREKKESFPLTVTSAQKNPTAFYLCASSIYVPGGWEVNTEAFFGQGTRLTVV.

The rearrangement joins TRBV6-1 to TRBJ2-7; the D is unclear. The V gene lost 10 bases and the J gene lost 4 bases, with 5 bases spanning the gap. This CDR3 is built from 9 residues. The germline gives CDR1 MNHNS, CDR2 SASEGT. The CDR3, as DNA: TGTGCCACCTTATACGAGCAGTACTTC. This translates into CATLYEQYF.

The chain joins TRBV27 to TRBJ2-2; possible D gene TRBD2, 5 bases. V shed 2 bases and J shed 0 bases, with 7 bases lying between them. CDR1 is MNHEY, CDR2 SMNVEV, per germline (reference sequence). This CDR3 spans 15 amino acids. CDR3 region: CASSLLAANTGELFF. CDR3 nucleotide sequence: TGTGCCAGCAGTTTACTAGCCGCGAACACCGGGGAGCTGTTTTTT.

This clone came up once. The rearrangement joins TRBV15 to TRBJ1-1; D unresolved. V was shortened by 4 bases and J by 0 bases, with 6 bases between the two germline ends. CDR1 LNHNV and CDR2 YYDKDF come from the germline V gene (reference sequence). CDR3 length: 13 amino acids. The DNA for the CDR3 is TGTGCCACCAGCAAAACAGTGAACACTGAAGCTTTCTTT. It specifies CATSKTVNTEAFF.

The CDR3 DNA follows: TGTGCCAGCTCACCCTTCGACAGCAACGCGAACACCGGGGAGCTGTTTTTT. Translation gives CASSPFDSNANTGELFF. This chain connects TRBV18 to TRBJ2-2, with D perhaps matching TRBD1 (5 bases). CDR1 is KGHSH and CDR2 is LQKENI in the germline V gene. The CDR3 is 17 amino acids. V dropped 3 bases and J dropped 0 bases, with 14 bases sitting between them. Together with reference TRBV18 and TRBJ2-2, the CDR3 gives the full variable domain: NAGVMQNPRHLVRRRGQEARLRCSPMKGHSHVYWYRQLPEEGLKFMVYLQKENIIDESGMPKERFSAEFPKEGPSILRIQQVVRGDSAAYFCASSPFDSNANTGELFFGEGSRLTVL.

The genes are TRBV18 and TRBJ1-2; no clear D gene. Germline CDR1 KGHSH, CDR2 LQKENI. V dropped 2 bases and J dropped 2 bases, with 9 bases sitting between them. The CDR3 has 14 amino acids. CDR3 DNA sequence: TGTGCCAGCTCACCATCGGTGGAGAACTATGGCTACACCTTC. Protein product: CASSPSVENYGYTF.

This chain links TRBV11-2 with TRBJ2-1; 11 nucleotides agree with TRBD2. CDR1 SGHAT and CDR2 FQNNGV come from the germline V gene. This CDR3 is built from 16 residues. After removal of 2 bases from V and 6 bases from J, the junction contained 6 bases not matched to a gene. CDR3 sequence (DNA): TGTGCCAGCAGCTTAATAGCGGGAGGGCTAGGCAATGAGCAGTTCTTC. It specifies CASSLIAGGLGNEQFF.

The chain couples TRBV5-1 to TRBJ2-7; D is unresolved. With 0 bases removed from V and 2 bases from J, the gap between germline ends came to 6 bases. The CDR3 totals 13 residues. The germline gives CDR1 SGHRS, CDR2 YFSETQ. DNA of the CDR3: TGCGCCAGCAGCTTGGGGCGGACCTACGAGCAGTACTTC. Its protein product is CASSLGRTYEQYF. The full variable domain, rest sourced from reference TRBV5-1 and TRBJ2-7, is KAGVTQTPRYLIKTRGQQVTLSCSPISGHRSVSWYQQTPGQGLQFLFEYFSETQRNKGNFPGRFSGRQFSNSRSEMNVSTLELGDSALYLCASSLGRTYEQYFGPGTRLTVT.

On this clone: The junction differs from germline at one of its ends, possibly a read error. The chain joins TRBV7-9 to TRBJ2-7; 8 bases match TRBD1. Germline CDR1 SEHNR, CDR2 FQNEAQ (reference sequence). There are 11 residues in the CDR3. For the CDR3, the DNA is TGTGCCAGCAGCGTTGGGACAGGCTTCGGCTTC. This encodes CASSVGTGFGF.

The chain recombines TRBV5-4 with TRBJ2-7, with 8 bases matching TRBD1. Germline V CDR1 and CDR2: SGHNT, YYREEE (reference sequence). Germline trimming cut 5 bases from V and 2 bases from J; bases unmatched to any gene: 6. The length of the CDR3 is 14 residues. The CDR3 spells CASRRGQATYEQYF. CDR3 sequence (DNA): TGTGCCAGCAGACGGGGACAGGCGACCTACGAGCAGTACTTC.

V is TRBV19 and J is TRBJ1-2; D is perhaps TRBD1 (6 bases). This CDR3 region has 12 residues. V was clipped by 8 bases and J by 8 bases, with 15 bases between them. Germline V lookup: CDR1 LNHDA, CDR2 SQIVND (reference sequence). In DNA form, the CDR3 reads TGTGCCAGTGGGTGGGACATGAGAGGCTACACCTTC. Protein sequence: CASGWDMRGYTF.

This chain uses TRBV19 with TRBJ2-5; 10 positions agree with TRBD2. Germline lookup yields CDR1 LNHDA and CDR2 SQIVND (reference sequence). Losses at the gene ends were 10 bases for V and 5 bases for J; bases not matched to a gene: 7. The CDR3 totals 13 residues. The CDR3 DNA reads as TGTGCCACGTCTAGCGGGAGAGTGGAGACCCAGTACTTC. This gives the protein CATSSGRVETQYF.

The chain is built from TRBV5-4 and TRBJ2-7; TRBD1 matches 7 bases. Germline CDR1 SGHNT, CDR2 YYREEE (reference sequence). The V segment lost 4 bases and the J segment 3 bases; nucleotides outside the gene matches: 13. This CDR3 comprises 16 residues. Here the CDR3 reads CASSHIPGQRNYEQYF. The CDR3 DNA sequence: TGTGCCAGCAGCCACATACCGGGACAGAGAAACTACGAGCAGTACTTC. The full variable domain, rest sourced from reference TRBV5-4 and TRBJ2-7, is ETGVTQSPTHLIKTRGQQVTLRCSSQSGHNTVSWYQQALGQGPQFIFQYYREEENGRGNFPPRFSGLQFPNYSSELNVNALELDDSALYLCASSHIPGQRNYEQYFGPGTRLTVT.

The rearrangement links TRBV29-1 to TRBJ2-7; 12 bases agree with TRBD2. The germline CDR1 and CDR2 sequences are SQVTM and ANQGSEA. Trimming took 7 bases from V and 6 from J; bases not matched to a gene: 10. The CDR3 totals 14 residues. CDR3 protein: CSAVRGTSGSEQYF. The CDR3 nucleotides read TGCAGCGCCGTACGTGGGACTAGCGGGTCCGAGCAGTACTTC.

This chain joins TRBV28 and TRBJ1-4; TRBD1 matches 8 bases. The germline V gene has CDR1 MDHEN and CDR2 SYDVKM. CDR3 length: 15 amino acids. With 4 bases clipped from V and 7 bases from J, the junction kept 8 bases outside the gene matches. CDR3 bases: TGTGCCAGCAGTTCGCCAGGGACAGGAGGTGAAAAACTGTTTTTT. This encodes CASSSPGTGGEKLFF.

This clone was picked up one time. The chain's CDR3 is CASRNRGLQETQYF. CDR3 nucleotide sequence: TGCGCCAGCAGGAACAGGGGGCTCCAAGAGACCCAGTACTTC. The V and J genes are TRBV5-1 and TRBJ2-5; 9 nucleotides agree with TRBD1. This CDR3 spans 14 amino acids. Unmatched junction bases numbered 3, after V lost 5 bases and J lost 1 base. CDR1 and CDR2 (germline): SGHRS, YFSETQ.

V gene TRBV4-2 combines with J gene TRBJ2-3; the match to TRBD2 covers 11 bases. Germline CDR1 reads LGHNA; CDR2 reads YNFKEQ. V trimming: 4 bases; J trimming: 2 bases; junction bases outside the gene matches: 8. The CDR3 consists of 17 residues. The CDR3 loop is CASSPRSTSGNTDTQYF. The CDR3 nucleotides read TGTGCCAGCAGCCCTCGCTCGACTAGCGGGAACACAGATACGCAGTATTTT.